This TCR beta chain originates from a study of PD-1 blockade in classical Hodgkin lymphoma. Data came from immunoSEQ multiplex PCR; TCRdb stores just in-frame clones and leaves some out. The sample consists of 20,000 to 30,000 clones, over 75% of them appearing once. As to this clone: No antigen is known for it.

Whole-study results and caveats: Before treatment, TCR diversity in newly diagnosed patients was reportedly lower than in healthy donors. Repertoire differences have undefined causes, possibly disease activity or prior therapy. Complete responders entered with baseline diversity on par with newly diagnosed patients, the results showed.

Exposure to brentuximab vedotin varied, and each patient had relapsed following autologous stem cell transplantation. After removal of 3 bases from V and 0 bases from J, the junction contained 9 bases not matched to a gene. The CDR3 totals 17 residues. Germline loops: CDR1 LNHDA, CDR2 SQIVND (reference sequence). The starting material was peripheral blood mononuclear cells (PBMCs), obtained at baseline. The clonotype was recovered from a human donor with classical Hodgkin lymphoma. V is TRBV19 and J is TRBJ1-1; 8 bases are a match to TRBD1. DNA of the CDR3: TGTGCCAGTAGTATCTCAGGGGGCCGGACAGTGAACACTGAAGCTTTCTTT. Protein sequence: CASSISGGRTVNTEAFF.